Each of the 30 T cell receptor beta chains below was sequenced from the same sample in a study of Ad26.COV2.S vaccination and SARS-CoV-2 variants. The sample's treatment: around 19 received Ad26.COV2.S at low or high dose, single or two shots; about 5 received placebo; per-sample allocation not given. Day 63 after the first injection of vaccine or placebo was the sampling time. The assay was immunoSEQ multiplex PCR, and TCRdb's table has in-frame clones only and misses some. The sample holds 350,000 to 450,000 clones, about 91% seen once. Sequencing was performed on peripheral blood, taken in a trial of Ad26.COV2.S vaccine versus placebo. The receptors here all came from a person aged 18-65 years who received the Ad26.COV2.S COVID-19 vaccine or a placebo.

The sample holds a few counts of this clone. This rearrangement joins TRBV19 to TRBJ1-6, with 7 bases identical to TRBD1. Germline CDR1 is LNHDA and CDR2 is SQIVND (reference sequence). The CDR3 is made up of 16 amino acids. With 3 bases clipped from V and 11 bases from J, the junction kept 13 bases outside the gene matches. The CDR3 DNA is TGTGCCAGTAGTATCCAACCGGGACAGACCGGTACACCCCTCCACTTT. Protein product: CASSIQPGQTGTPLHF. The variable domain in full, completed from reference TRBV19 and TRBJ1-6, reads DGGITQSPKYLFRKEGQNVTLSCEQNLNHDAMYWYRQDPGQGLRLIYYSQIVNDFQKGDIAEGYSVSREKKESFPLTVTSAQKNPTAFYLCASSIQPGQTGTPLHFGNGTRLTVT.

The genes are TRBV28 and TRBJ2-7, with TRBD2 as a possible D gene (6 bases). The CDR3 has 15 residues. V was shortened by 3 bases and J by 0 bases, with 12 bases between the two germline ends. Germline V lookup: CDR1 MDHEN, CDR2 SYDVKM. The CDR3 region has the DNA TGTGCCAGCAGTTTCCGGGACGGGAGCTCCTACGAGCAGTACTTC. Encoded protein: CASSFRDGSSYEQYF.

This sequence joins TRBV2 and TRBJ2-2, with 7 bases that match TRBD2. This CDR3 has 15 amino acids. Trimming cost V 6 bases and J 1 base; bases outside gene matches: 5. The germline gives CDR1 SNHLY, CDR2 FYNNEI. The CDR3 DNA follows: TGTGCCAGCAGAGCCGGGACTATGAACACCGGGGAGCTGTTTTTT. This translates into CASRAGTMNTGELFF.

The sample holds one count of this clone. The chain is built from TRBV2 and TRBJ1-1; D is unclear. Germline V gene data show CDR1 as SNHLY and CDR2 as FYNNEI. The CDR3 extends over 11 amino acids. Trimming left V 8 bases short and J 4 bases short, with 8 bases between. In nucleotides, the CDR3 is TGTGCCAGCCGTGTGTTCACTGAAGCTTTCTTT. Amino acids: CASRVFTEAFF.

The chain uses TRBV2 and TRBJ2-7, with 11 bases fitting TRBD2. CDR1 and CDR2 (germline): SNHLY, FYNNEI. The junction had 6 bases not matched to a gene; V was cut back by 4 bases and J by 1 base. The CDR3 totals 16 residues. CDR3 bases: TGTGCCAGCAGTGGAGGGGGACTAGCGGCATCCTACGAGCAGTACTTC. This sequence encodes CASSGGGLAASYEQYF.

V usage is TRBV24-1 and J usage is TRBJ2-3; 9 bases are shared with TRBD2. The CDR3 contains 15 residues. Germline V gene lookup returns CDR1 KGHDR and CDR2 SFDVKD. The V gene end was trimmed by 5 bases and the J gene end by 1 base; junction bases not matched to a gene: 3. CDR3 nucleotides: TGTGCCACCAGTGGCGCGGGAGGGGGCACAGATACGCAGTATTTT. Its translation is CATSGAGGGTDTQYF.

The CDR3 sequence is CASSEVPGAVGYTF. The CDR3, as DNA: TGTGCCAGCAGTGAAGTCCCAGGGGCGGTTGGCTACACCTTC. This rearrangement joins TRBV2 to TRBJ1-2, with D maybe TRBD1 (6 bases). Germline-derived CDR1 and CDR2 are SNHLY and FYNNEI. The CDR3 covers 14 residues. Trimming shortened V by 1 base and J by 7 bases, and 13 bases separated the two germline ends.

This chain joins TRBV28 and TRBJ1-2; no reliable D call. Germline-derived CDR1 and CDR2 are MDHEN and SYDVKM. The CDR3 consists of 12 residues. Trimming cost V 0 bases and J 5 bases, with 4 bases left between them. The CDR3 loop reads CASSLWRYGYTF. CDR3 nucleotides: TGTGCCAGCAGTTTATGGAGGTATGGCTACACCTTC.

CDR3 coding DNA: TGCAGCGTTTTTGGGGGGGACAGGGCCTACAATGAGCAGTTCTTC. As protein: CSVFGGDRAYNEQFF. The rearrangement joins TRBV29-1 to TRBJ2-1, with 9 bases lining up with TRBD1. Looked up from germline, CDR1 is SQVTM and CDR2 is ANQGSEA. This CDR3 is 15 amino acids long. Trimming cost V 5 bases and J 2 bases; bases outside gene matches: 7.

The chain uses TRBV18 and TRBJ1-5; D gene unclear. Trimming removed 2 bases from V and 2 bases from J, with 4 bases in between. Germline-derived CDR1 and CDR2 are KGHSH and LQKENI. This CDR3 contains 13 residues. This CDR3 reads CASSPEGNQPQHF. CDR3 DNA sequence: TGTGCCAGCTCACCAGAGGGCAATCAGCCCCAGCATTTT.

The J gene is TRBJ1-1, the V gene TRBV7-8, with 10 positions matching TRBD1. Germline CDR1 and CDR2: SGHVS and FQNEAQ. This CDR3 contains 14 residues. Trimming removed 8 bases from V and 4 bases from J; junction bases left unmatched: 7. The CDR3 DNA is TGTGCCAGCCTTAACCGGGACAGGGGCACTGAAGCTTTCTTT. Protein sequence: CASLNRDRGTEAFF. Full variable domain (missing parts from reference TRBV7-8 and TRBJ1-1): GAGVSQSPRYKVAKRGQDVALRCDPISGHVSLFWYQQALGQGPEFLTYFQNEAQLDKSGLPSDRFFAERPEGSVSTLKIQRTQQEDSAVYLCASLNRDRGTEAFFGQGTRLTVV.

The chain links TRBV5-4 to TRBJ2-7; 9 bases agree with TRBD2. CDR3 length: 15 residues. Losses at the gene ends were 0 bases for V and 6 bases for J; bases not matched to a gene: 7. The germline V gene has CDR1 SGHNT and CDR2 YYREEE (reference sequence). CDR3 sequence (DNA): TGTGCCAGCAGCTTGGGGGGCGGGAGGGCGCGCGAGCAGTACTTC. Protein: CASSLGGGRAREQYF.

The CDR3 nucleotides read TGCAGCGGCATACTGGGGGGCGATGAGCAGTTCTTC. Translated, it gives CSGILGGDEQFF. The J gene is TRBJ2-1, the V gene TRBV29-1, with D perhaps given as TRBD1 or TRBD2 (6 bases each). Germline assignment: CDR1 SQVTM and CDR2 ANQGSEA. V was pared by 7 bases and J by 8 bases, with 15 bases between. CDR3 length: 12 residues.

The rearrangement links TRBV7-8 to TRBJ2-1; 12 nucleotides match TRBD1. The length of the CDR3 is 16 residues. The junction had 6 bases not matched to a gene; V was cut back by 2 bases and J by 7 bases. The germline CDR1 and CDR2 sequences are SGHVS and FQNEAQ. The CDR3 coding sequence is TGTGCCAGCAGCTTAACCGGGACAGGGGGCAGAAATGAGCAGTTCTTC. This translates into CASSLTGTGGRNEQFF.

The rearrangement uses TRBV28 and TRBJ2-1; D ambiguous. Germline CDR1 and CDR2: MDHEN and SYDVKM. V lost 7 bases and J 2 bases, leaving 15 bases between the germline ends. The CDR3 is 15 residues long. The CDR3 DNA follows: TGTGCCAGCACCCCCCCCGGACCAACCTACAATGAGCAGTTCTTC. Translation gives CASTPPGPTYNEQFF.

The rearrangement joins TRBV7-9 to TRBJ2-7; D gene unclear. The CDR3 loop spans 14 amino acids. V lost 7 bases and J lost 4, with 17 bases in between. Germline lookup yields CDR1 SEHNR and CDR2 FQNEAQ (reference sequence). CDR3 sequence reads: CASTLDVDRYEQYF. Here the CDR3 DNA reads TGTGCCAGCACCCTTGACGTAGACCGATACGAGCAGTACTTC.

The CDR3: CASRLTSGRASEQFF. As DNA, the CDR3 is TGTGCCAGCAGACTCACTAGCGGGAGGGCTAGTGAGCAGTTCTTC. The J gene is TRBJ2-1, the V gene TRBV2; 13 positions match TRBD2. CDR3 length: 15 residues. Germline CDR1 is SNHLY and CDR2 is FYNNEI. V dropped 6 bases and J dropped 9; count of bases not matched to a gene: 8.

The chain has TRBV4-2 and TRBJ2-1, with 7 bases that match TRBD1. The V segment lost 2 bases and the J segment 2 bases; nucleotides outside the gene matches: 3. CDR1 is LGHNA and CDR2 is YNFKEQ in the germline V gene. The CDR3 is 15 residues long. CDR3 coding DNA: TGTGCCAGCAGCCAACAAGGGGGCCCCTACAATGAGCAGTTCTTC. Amino acid sequence: CASSQQGGPYNEQFF.

J is TRBJ2-7 and V is TRBV2, with TRBD2 matching 9 bases. The junction had 17 bases not matched to a gene; V was cut back by 7 bases and J by 10 bases. The V gene's germline CDR1 is SNHLY and CDR2 FYNNEI. The CDR3 runs to 15 residues. Written as DNA, the CDR3 is TGTGCCAGCACCCTTGAACGCCGACTAGCGGCCAGACAGTACTTC. Translated, it gives CASTLERRLAARQYF.

This chain connects TRBV5-1 to TRBJ2-5; D could derive from TRBD1 or TRBD2 (6 bases each). The germline V gene encodes CDR1 SGHRS and CDR2 YFSETQ. The V and J ends lost 1 base and 4 bases respectively, with 11 bases between them. CDR3 length equals 14 residues. In nucleotides, the CDR3 is TGCGCCAGCAGCTTGTCGGGGGCAATAGAGACCCAGTACTTC. This translates into CASSLSGAIETQYF.

The rearrangement links TRBV7-2 to TRBJ2-5; no clear D gene. The CDR3 covers 12 residues. CDR1 and CDR2 (germline): SGHTA, FQGNSA. V was clipped by 5 bases and J by 10 bases, with 14 bases between them. The CDR3 DNA reads as TGTGCCAGCAGCCCGCAAGGAGAGGTCCAGTACTTC. Translated: CASSPQGEVQYF.

This chain links TRBV19 with TRBJ1-5; D gene uncertain. Germline loops: CDR1 LNHDA, CDR2 SQIVND (reference sequence). The ends were cut back, 3 bases at V and 2 bases at J, with 8 bases in the middle. This CDR3 comprises 14 residues. CDR3 residues: CASSMRVGNQPQHF. In nucleotides, the CDR3 is TGTGCCAGTAGTATGCGGGTTGGCAATCAGCCCCAGCATTTT.

V gene TRBV5-5 combines with J gene TRBJ2-7, with a weak D call TRBD2 (6 bases). This CDR3 has 13 residues. Germline V gene lookup returns CDR1 SGHKS and CDR2 YYEKEE (reference sequence). Trimming stripped 6 bases from V and 6 bases from J, with 16 bases between. CDR3 coding DNA: TGTGCCAGCAACGCGGGAATGGGTCGCGAGCAGTACTTC. Encoded protein: CASNAGMGREQYF.

This rearrangement joins TRBV6-2 or TRBV6-3 to TRBJ2-7, with 11 bases that match TRBD2. Germline trimming cut 6 bases from V and 3 bases from J; bases unmatched to any gene: 7. CDR1 and CDR2 from the germline V gene are MNHEY and SVGEGT. The CDR3 has 15 amino acids. Here the CDR3 DNA reads TGTGCCAGCAGCTCACTAGCGGGAGTACGCTACGAGCAGTACTTC. Its protein product is CASSSLAGVRYEQYF.

The genes are TRBV10-3 and TRBJ2-1; D is ambiguous. Germline CDR1 is ENHRY and CDR2 is SYGVKD. V was cut by 8 bases and J by 0 bases, with 17 bases left in between. This CDR3 is 16 amino acids long. In nucleotides, the CDR3 is TGTGCCATCGGGCAGCACAATAAGAGCTCCTACAATGAGCAGTTCTTC. Protein: CAIGQHNKSSYNEQFF.

The genes are TRBV5-7 and TRBJ1-2; 7 positions agree with TRBD1. TRBV5-7 is flagged as an ORF with uncertain function. The J segment lost 7 bases and the V segment lost 3 bases, leaving 12 bases of the junction unmatched. There are 15 residues in the CDR3. CDR3 sequence: CASSSTPTGAPGYTF. Here the CDR3 DNA reads TGTGCCAGCAGCTCTACCCCAACAGGGGCGCCTGGCTACACCTTC.

This clone was counted at least ten times. The rearrangement links TRBV13 to TRBJ2-7; no reliable D call. Germline CDR1 is PRHDT and CDR2 is FYEKMQ (reference sequence). The CDR3 covers 14 residues. V was shortened by 5 bases and J by 0 bases, with 11 bases between the two germline ends. The CDR3 spells CASSPLRYSYEQYF. In DNA, the CDR3 is TGTGCCAGCAGCCCCCTTCGGTACTCCTACGAGCAGTACTTC.

This chain connects TRBV27 to TRBJ2-7; 12 bases fit TRBD2. The V and J ends lost 5 bases and 7 bases, in that order; junction bases with no gene match: 3. There are 13 residues in the CDR3. CDR1 and CDR2 from the germline V gene are MNHEY and SMNVEV (reference sequence). CDR3 coding DNA: TGTGCCAGCAGTCGAACTAGCGGGAGGGAGCAGTACTTC. This codes for CASSRTSGREQYF.

The chain couples TRBV2 to TRBJ1-3, with D uncertain. This CDR3 is built from 16 residues. Germline CDR1 reads SNHLY; CDR2 reads FYNNEI. V was trimmed by 2 bases and J by 4 bases, leaving 15 bases between them. CDR3 nucleotide sequence: TGTGCCAGCAGTGAACGGCCCGGAGCAAGGGGAAACACCATATATTTT. Its protein is CASSERPGARGNTIYF.

In its sample, this clone was seen once. The genes are TRBV6-5 and TRBJ1-5, with TRBD1 as a possible D gene (6 bases). Trimming left V 6 bases short and J 6 bases short, with 12 bases between. The CDR3 has 13 residues. Germline V gives CDR1 MNHEY, CDR2 SVGAGI. The CDR3 nucleotides are TGTGCCAGCAGCTTAAAGGGGGGTCAGCCCCAGCATTTT. This encodes CASSLKGGQPQHF.